This T cell receptor beta chain was observed in a study of cytomegalovirus exposure and HLA in healthy donors. Points from the study as a whole: At a 0.05 false discovery rate, a later analysis found some 18,000 TCR beta sequences to be associated with HLA alleles. Accurate prediction of HLA-A and HLA-B alleles (for most subjects) was reportedly achieved from TCR beta sequences. A later analysis reported that several of the most significant clusters appeared to be linked to common viral pathogens, among them Epstein-Barr virus. In a later analysis, a genetic analysis reported fewer productive-TCR N-insertions in an Asian-associated ancestry cluster than the cohort average.

Comment on this clone: Antigen unknown.

The CDR3 loop spans 13 amino acids. Germline lookup yields CDR1 KGHSH and CDR2 LQKENI. Trimming removed 8 bases at V and 3 bases at J, with 10 bases between. PCR involved 60 Vbeta and 13 Jbeta primers. Profiled with immunoSEQ multiplex PCR; TCRdb holds only in-frame clones, not every one. The sample has around 150,000 clones; approximately 79% are singletons. The rearrangement uses TRBV18 and TRBJ2-2; D gene unclear. The sequence was obtained from a man aged 40-49 years in good health and CMV-seronegative. Sequencing used PBMCs. The CDR3 spells CASRPGHTGELFF. DNA of the CDR3: TGTGCCAGCCGCCCCGGTCACACCGGGGAGCTGTTTTTT.